One and the same sample provided the 18 T cell receptor beta chains below, sequenced in a study of blood T cell repertoires in COVID-19. Method: immunoSEQ multiplex PCR; TCRdb's copy keeps in-frame clones and lacks some. Of approximately 160,000 clones detected, under 85% appear once; the ten largest clones hold 1.2%. Input material: peripheral blood. Receptor source: a man between 60 and 75 years old who had recovered from COVID-19.

This clone was observed once. The chain is built from TRBV5-4 and TRBJ2-5, with TRBD2 matching 13 bases. Germline-derived CDR1 and CDR2 are SGHNT and YYREEE (reference sequence). The CDR3 has 18 residues. Germline trimming cut 0 bases from V and 2 bases from J; bases unmatched to any gene: 7. The CDR3 region is CASSLGVPGLAGQETQYF. CDR3 nucleotide sequence: TGTGCCAGCAGCTTGGGGGTGCCGGGACTAGCGGGGCAAGAGACCCAGTACTTC.

The chain uses TRBV6-6 and TRBJ1-6, with TRBD1 identical over 7 bases. The CDR3 is 17 residues long. Trimming cost V 5 bases and J 4 bases; bases outside gene matches: 11. CDR1 and CDR2 from the germline V gene are MNHNY and SVGAGI (reference sequence). The CDR3: CASSPRDGTAYNSPLHF. In nucleotides, the CDR3 is TGTGCCAGCAGTCCCCGCGACGGGACAGCTTATAATTCACCCCTCCACTTT.

The chain links TRBV7-2 to TRBJ2-3; TRBD1 might be the D (5 bases). The CDR3 covers 16 residues. V lost 0 bases to trimming and J lost 2 bases, with 12 bases between them. Per the germline V gene, CDR1 is SGHTA and CDR2 is FQGNSA. This CDR3 is CASSLAPAGNTDTQYF. The CDR3 DNA sequence: TGTGCCAGCAGCTTAGCGCCAGCAGGGAACACAGATACGCAGTATTTT. The entire variable domain, with the rest obtained from reference TRBV7-2 and TRBJ2-3, is as follows: GAGVSQSPSNKVTEKGKDVELRCDPISGHTALYWYRQSLGQGLEFLIYFQGNSAPDKSGLPSDRFSAERTGGSVSTLTIQRTQQEDSAVYLCASSLAPAGNTDTQYFGPGTRLTVL.

J is TRBJ2-7 and V is TRBV19, with 14 bases aligning to TRBD2. V lost 5 bases to trimming and J lost 3 bases; unmatched junction nucleotides: 3. The V gene's germline CDR1 is LNHDA and CDR2 SQIVND (reference sequence). The CDR3 runs 15 residues. This CDR3 reads CASSATSGGGYEQYF. CDR3 nucleotides: TGTGCCAGTAGTGCGACTAGCGGGGGGGGCTACGAGCAGTACTTC. Variable domain in full (rest from reference TRBV19 and TRBJ2-7): DGGITQSPKYLFRKEGQNVTLSCEQNLNHDAMYWYRQDPGQGLRLIYYSQIVNDFQKGDIAEGYSVSREKKESFPLTVTSAQKNPTAFYLCASSATSGGGYEQYFGPGTRLTVT.

The V and J genes are TRBV5-1 and TRBJ1-3; D perhaps matches TRBD1 (6 bases). Looked up from germline, CDR1 is SGHRS and CDR2 is YFSETQ. V lost 0 bases to trimming and J lost 0 bases, with 19 bases between them. CDR3 length: 19 amino acids. In DNA form, the CDR3 reads TGCGCCAGCAGCTTGGTGGGTTCACAGGGTGAGGGCTCTGGAAACACCATATATTTT. It translates to CASSLVGSQGEGSGNTIYF.

This CDR3 reads CASSREDTETQYF. In DNA, the CDR3 is TGTGCCAGCAGCCGTGAGGACACGGAGACCCAGTACTTC. This rearrangement joins TRBV4-2 to TRBJ2-5, with a weak D call TRBD1 (5 bases). CDR1 is LGHNA, CDR2 YNFKEQ, per germline. The CDR3 has 13 amino acids. Trimming removed 4 bases at V and 5 bases at J, with 11 bases between.

This chain connects TRBV5-1 to TRBJ1-4; 7 bases map to TRBD1. J gave up 5 bases and V 1 base, and 5 bases lay outside the gene matches. The germline gives CDR1 SGHRS, CDR2 YFSETQ. CDR3 length: 15 residues. CDR3 sequence reads: CASSLQAGGNEKLFF. CDR3 bases: TGCGCCAGCAGCTTGCAGGCAGGGGGGAATGAAAAACTGTTTTTT.

V is TRBV7-8 and J is TRBJ1-1; 7 nucleotides match TRBD1. CDR3 length: 15 residues. With V trimmed by 1 base and J by 8 bases, 10 bases remained unmatched. CDR1 SGHVS and CDR2 FQNEAQ come from the germline V gene. CDR3 in DNA: TGTGCCAGCAGCTTAGGAGGGTCGGGGACAGTAGAAGCTTTCTTT. Translated: CASSLGGSGTVEAFF.

The gene calls are TRBV13 and TRBJ2-1; 9 bases are shared with TRBD2. Germline V gives CDR1 PRHDT, CDR2 FYEKMQ (reference sequence). This CDR3 is built from 15 residues. V lost 5 bases to trimming and J lost 9 bases; unmatched junction nucleotides: 11. This CDR3 is CASSRQGGGASEQFF. CDR3 bases: TGTGCCAGCAGCAGACAAGGCGGGGGGGCCTCTGAGCAGTTCTTC.

In its sample, this clone was seen a few times. The rearrangement links TRBV11-3 to TRBJ2-2; D is possibly TRBD2 (5 bases). V was trimmed by 0 bases and J by 0 bases, leaving 8 bases between them. This CDR3 region has 16 residues. Germline CDR1 is SGHNT and CDR2 is YENEEA. The CDR3 DNA reads as TGTGCCAGCAGCTTAGATCGAGCGGCGAACACCGGGGAGCTGTTTTTT. It translates to CASSLDRAANTGELFF.

This clone was observed once. V and J are TRBV5-8 and TRBJ2-3, with D perhaps TRBD2 (5 bases). Germline V gene data show CDR1 as SGHTS and CDR2 as YDEGEE. The CDR3 is 15 amino acids. Trimming shortened V by 3 bases and J by 2 bases, and 13 bases separated the two germline ends. CDR3 sequence: CASSSWGAVTDTQYF. CDR3 nucleotides: TGTGCCAGCAGCTCCTGGGGAGCGGTCACAGATACGCAGTATTTT. The variable domain in full, with the rest retrieved from reference TRBV5-8 and TRBJ2-3, is EAGVTQSPTHLIKTRGQQATLRCSPISGHTSVYWYQQALGLGLQFLLWYDEGEERNRGNFPPRFSGRQFPNYSSELNVNALELEDSALYLCASSSWGAVTDTQYFGPGTRLTVL.

This clone showed up just a few times. This chain joins TRBV19 and TRBJ1-2, with 9 nucleotides matching TRBD1. The CDR3 loop spans 16 amino acids. Germline assignment: CDR1 LNHDA and CDR2 SQIVND (reference sequence). V trimming: 5 bases; J trimming: 4 bases; junction bases outside the gene matches: 11. The CDR3 sequence: CASSPPGQGDIYGYTF. The CDR3 DNA reads as TGTGCCAGTAGTCCCCCGGGACAGGGTGACATCTATGGCTACACCTTC.

The V call is TRBV5-4, the J call TRBJ1-2, with TRBD1 as a possible D gene (6 bases). The germline gives CDR1 SGHNT, CDR2 YYREEE (reference sequence). V dropped 4 bases and J dropped 4 bases, with 20 bases sitting between them. The CDR3 spans 16 residues. CDR3 coding DNA: TGTGCCAGCAGCCGGCCGGGCAGGGCCAGGGGCTATGGCTACACCTTC. Its protein is CASSRPGRARGYGYTF.

This clone turned up a few times. V and J are TRBV7-3 and TRBJ2-3; a possible D gene is TRBD2 (7 bases). Germline V gene lookup returns CDR1 SGHTA and CDR2 FQGTGA. There are 14 residues in the CDR3. V dropped 5 bases and J dropped 0 bases, with 9 bases sitting between them. Here the CDR3 DNA reads TGTGCCAGCAGCGGGGGGGCTAGCACAGATACGCAGTATTTT. Residues: CASSGGASTDTQYF.

The chain couples TRBV27 to TRBJ1-4; 7 nucleotides match TRBD1. CDR3 length equals 17 residues. Germline V lookup: CDR1 MNHEY, CDR2 SMNVEV (reference sequence). V lost 3 bases and J lost 2; bases outside the gene matches: 9. This CDR3 reads CASSFGQGERTNEKLFF. Written as DNA, the CDR3 is TGTGCCAGCAGTTTTGGGCAGGGGGAAAGGACTAATGAAAAACTGTTTTTT.

Only a few counts were recorded for this clone. The genes are TRBV27 and TRBJ2-1, with TRBD2 identical over 9 bases. The V gene end was trimmed by 5 bases and the J gene end by 5 bases; junction bases not matched to a gene: 13. The CDR3 loop spans 17 amino acids. CDR1 and CDR2 (germline): MNHEY, SMNVEV (reference sequence). The CDR3 reads CASSPPLKRGAHNEQFF. The DNA for the CDR3 is TGTGCCAGCAGTCCCCCTTTGAAGCGGGGGGCCCACAATGAGCAGTTCTTC.

The CDR3 nucleotides read TGCAGCGTTGGGACAGGTTATAGCAATCAGCCCCAGCATTTT. Residues: CSVGTGYSNQPQHF. The chain is built from TRBV29-1 and TRBJ1-5; the match to TRBD1 covers 7 bases. CDR1 and CDR2 from the germline V gene are SQVTM and ANQGSEA. V was pared by 4 bases and J by 0 bases, with 3 bases of the junction left unmatched. The CDR3 has 14 residues.

V is TRBV2 and J is TRBJ1-1; a possible D gene is TRBD1 (5 bases). Germline V gene lookup returns CDR1 SNHLY and CDR2 FYNNEI. This CDR3 region has 13 residues. Deletions cut 3 bases from V and 7 bases from J, with 12 bases between. The CDR3 DNA reads TGTGCCAGCAGTGATGACAGCTATTATGAAGCTTTCTTT. Translating it yields CASSDDSYYEAFF.